This TCR beta chain comes out of a study of control samples from healthy donors and cancer patients. This table comes from immunoSEQ multiplex PCR, and its TCRdb copy is limited to in-frame clones, with some not included. The sample has 130,000 to 150,000 clones; roughly 94% are singletons. The CDR3 spans 13 residues. V was trimmed by 2 bases and J by 7 bases, leaving 9 bases between them. This receptor was obtained from a man in his 60s with colorectal cancer. The chain combines TRBV12-3 or TRBV12-4 with TRBJ1-5; no reliable D call. The sequenced sample was PBMCs. The CDR3 sequence: CASSLSSGQPQHF. For the CDR3, the DNA is TGTGCCAGCAGTTTAAGTTCGGGCCAGCCCCAGCATTTT.